The 28 T cell receptor beta chains in this list originate from one sample, sequenced in a study of kidney transplant recipient with SARS-CoV-2 infection. MiXCR, run by TCRdb on the reads, gives a single entry per CDR3 protein. The sample has roughly 250,000 distinct CDR3 sequences, less than 35% seen once. Sequencing used a blood sample, obtained at baseline and around day 120 from a kidney transplant recipient. The source is a male patient in his thirties who had COVID-19 and was a kidney transplant recipient. Certain T cells may be donor cells from the graft.

This clonotype was observed at least ten times. The rearrangement joins TRBV4-1 to TRBJ2-7; 9 positions agree with TRBD2. Trimming removed 0 bases from V and 5 bases from J; junction bases left unmatched: 14. Germline-derived CDR1 and CDR2 are MGHRA and YSYEKL. The CDR3 runs to 18 residues. The CDR3 loop is CASSQEGGRGQPWNEQYV. As DNA, the CDR3 is TGCGCCAGCAGCCAAGAAGGCGGGAGGGGTCAACCTTGGAACGAGCAGTACGTC.

As to this clonotype: A much larger clone lies a single base off, so this may be a read error. V usage is TRBV11-2 and J usage is TRBJ1-2, with D uncertain. CDR1 is SGHAT and CDR2 is FQNNGV in the germline V gene. Deletions cut 5 bases from V and 0 bases from J, with 16 bases between. The CDR3 loop spans 16 amino acids. As DNA, the CDR3 is TGTGCCAGCAGCGGAAATGACGGGCTGCCTAACTATGGCTACACCTTC. This translates into CASSGNDGLPNYGYTF.

This clonotype came up many times. The V gene is TRBV7-9, the J gene TRBJ2-5; D possibly corresponds to TRBD1 (5 bases). Germline V CDR1 and CDR2: SEHNR, FQNEAQ (reference sequence). The CDR3 is 15 residues long. Trimming removed 0 bases from V and 2 bases from J, with 10 bases in between. The CDR3 region has the DNA TGTGCCAGCAGCTTAGCGGGGCCCCCACAAGAGACCCAGTACTTC. Translated: CASSLAGPPQETQYF.

This clonotype was detected ten times or more. V usage is TRBV6-5 and J usage is TRBJ2-1; tentatively, D is TRBD1 (6 bases). Germline CDR1 and CDR2: MNHEY and SVGAGI. The CDR3 has 14 residues. Trimming stripped 5 bases from V and 5 bases from J, with 13 bases between. CDR3 loop: CASSLWGPDNEQFF. The CDR3 DNA sequence: TGTGCCAGCAGTCTCTGGGGGCCGGACAATGAGCAGTTCTTC.

A word on this clonotype: A much larger clone differs from this one at a single base, so this may be a read error. It is likely a read error, because the conserved phenylalanine at the end of the CDR3 is missing. The rearrangement uses TRBV6-2 or TRBV6-3 and TRBJ1-2, with D unclear. The germline V gene encodes CDR1 MNHEY and CDR2 SVGEGT. The CDR3 totals 17 residues. With 5 bases removed from V and 4 bases from J, the gap between germline ends came to 23 bases. CDR3 DNA: TGTGCCAGCAGTACCCGCATCTGCATCGGAAAGACCTATGGCTACACCCTC. Translating it yields CASSTRICIGKTYGYTL.

This clonotype was detected ten times or more. V gene TRBV4-1 combines with J gene TRBJ2-7; TRBD2 matches at 10 bases. This CDR3 contains 16 residues. CDR1 is MGHRA and CDR2 is YSYEKL in the germline V gene. V shed 4 bases, J shed 1 base, and the junction held 7 bases outside the gene matches. The CDR3 DNA sequence: TGCGCCAGCAGCCCGGTAGCGGGAGGCTTATCCTACGAGCAGTACTTC. It yields the protein CASSPVAGGLSYEQYF.

As regards this clonotype: One end of the junction fails to match germline, which may point to a read error. The chain carries TRBV28 and TRBJ2-1; the D call may be TRBD1 or TRBD2 (5 bases each). The CDR3 is made up of 17 amino acids. The germline V gene encodes CDR1 MDHEN and CDR2 SYDVKM. The CDR3 DNA is TGTGCCAGCAGTTTGCCGACTACCAAGGTTGACGGACATGAGCAGTTGTTC. Protein product: CASSLPTTKVDGHEQLF.

Turning to this clonotype: Given a much more abundant clone one base away, this may be a read error. This chain uses TRBV3-1 with TRBJ1-1, with D uncertain. Trimming cost V 4 bases and J 4 bases, with 22 bases left between them. From germline, CDR1 is LGHDT and CDR2 YNNKEL (reference sequence). The length of the CDR3 is 17 residues. CDR3 sequence reads: CASSPIVPISIRTEAFF. CDR3 in DNA: TGTGCCAGCAGCCCTATAGTTCCCATTTCAATTCGCACTGAAGCTTTCTTT. The variable domain in full, completed from reference TRBV3-1 and TRBJ1-1, reads DTAVSQTPKYLVTQMGNDKSIKCEQNLGHDTMYWYKQDSKKFLKIMFSYNNKELIINETVPNRFSPKSPDKAHLNLHINSLELGDSAVYFCASSPIVPISIRTEAFFGQGTRLTVV.

This clonotype was seen many times. This chain uses TRBV7-6 with TRBJ2-5; D perhaps matches TRBD2 (5 bases). With 6 bases removed from V and 5 bases from J, the gap between germline ends came to 19 bases. This CDR3 region has 15 residues. Germline V CDR1 and CDR2: SGHVS, FNYEAQ. This CDR3 is CASSLSGLAFETQYF. In nucleotides, the CDR3 is TGTGCCAGCAGTTTGTCGGGCCTAGCATTTGAGACCCAGTACTTC.

This clonotype was detected ten times or more. The rearrangement uses TRBV11-3 and TRBJ1-4; D gene ambiguous. With 2 bases removed from V and 11 bases from J, the gap between germline ends came to 9 bases. Per the germline V gene, CDR1 is SGHNT and CDR2 is YENEEA. CDR3 length equals 12 residues. Written as DNA, the CDR3 is TGTGCCAGCAGCTTAAGGCAGAGTAAACTGTTTTTT. Amino acids: CASSLRQSKLFF.

This clonotype was detected ten times or more. V is TRBV11-2 and J is TRBJ1-2; D is unresolved. Between the trimmed V and J ends, which lost 5 bases and 4 bases, there was a span of 23 bases. This CDR3 has 17 amino acids. Looked up from germline, CDR1 is SGHAT and CDR2 is FQNNGV. In DNA, the CDR3 is TGTGCCAGCAGCGATGGGAAAACAAGCAGAAAGACCTATGGCTACACCTTC. Protein sequence: CASSDGKTSRKTYGYTF.

The sample holds many counts of this clonotype. V gene TRBV4-1 combines with J gene TRBJ2-1; no clear D gene. This CDR3 has 13 amino acids. Deletions cut 3 bases from V and 12 bases from J, with 15 bases between. Germline loops: CDR1 MGHRA, CDR2 YSYEKL. CDR3 nucleotides: TGCGCCAGCAGCCACCTGGACCGGTCTCGGCAGTTCTTC. As protein: CASSHLDRSRQFF.

The CDR3 nucleotides are TGTGCCAGCAGCTTAGTTCCAGGGTCTACGCAGTATTTT. It codes for CASSLVPGSTQYF. The chain is built from TRBV7-9 and TRBJ2-3; D is perhaps TRBD1 (5 bases). From germline, CDR1 is SEHNR and CDR2 FQNEAQ (reference sequence). Deletions cut 1 base from V and 8 bases from J, with 10 bases between. The CDR3 length is 13 residues.

This clonotype was recorded many times. The chain combines TRBV4-3 with TRBJ1-1; D not resolved. The CDR3 is made up of 13 amino acids. With 2 bases removed from V and 1 base from J, the gap between germline ends came to 5 bases. The germline CDR1 and CDR2 sequences are LGHNA and YSLEER. CDR3: CASSQSGNTEAFF. CDR3 in DNA: TGCGCCAGCAGCCAATCAGGGAACACTGAAGCTTTCTTT.

This clonotype was seen repeatedly, ten times or more. The chain links TRBV20-1 to TRBJ2-1; no clear D. Trimming took off 3 bases at V and 4 bases at J, with 13 bases between the two ends. Germline CDR1 DFQATT, CDR2 SNEGSKA (reference sequence). The CDR3 has 14 residues. The CDR3 DNA sequence: TGCAGTGCTAGTACAACCCGGGTGTACAATGAGCAGTTCTTC. Its translation is CSASTTRVYNEQFF.

This clonotype was counted many times. The chain combines TRBV4-3 with TRBJ1-2; no clear D. Trimming cost V 4 bases and J 4 bases, with 22 bases left between them. The CDR3 length is 17 residues. The germline gives CDR1 LGHNA, CDR2 YSLEER. As DNA, the CDR3 is TGCGCCAGCAGCCTGTTTGTAGGACGTCGAAAGACCTATGGCTACACCTTC. Protein product: CASSLFVGRRKTYGYTF.

This clonotype was observed at least ten times. The gene calls are TRBV5-5 and TRBJ1-2; D unclear. The CDR3 totals 16 residues. V lost 5 bases and J 4 bases, leaving 21 bases between the germline ends. Germline V gene data show CDR1 as SGHKS and CDR2 as YYEKEE (reference sequence). DNA for the CDR3: TGTGCCAGCAGTTATATTGTCTCGCGAAAGACCTATGGCTACACCTTC. This codes for CASSYIVSRKTYGYTF.

The chain employs TRBV28 and TRBJ2-3, with 8 bases aligning to TRBD1. Per the germline V gene, CDR1 is MDHEN and CDR2 is SYDVKM. CDR3 length: 14 residues. V gave up 7 bases and J gave up 2 bases; unmatched junction bases: 5. CDR3 residues: CASTDRAITDTQYF. The CDR3 bases are TGTGCCAGCACGGACAGGGCAATCACAGATACGCAGTATTTT. Variable domain in full (rest from reference TRBV28 and TRBJ2-3): DVKVTQSSRYLVKRTGEKVFLECVQDMDHENMFWYRQDPGLGLRLIYFSYDVKMKEKGDIPEGYSVSREKKERFSLILESASTNQTSMYLCASTDRAITDTQYFGPGTRLTVL.

This clonotype has a handful of counts. The chain has TRBV20-1 and TRBJ2-5; D gene ambiguous. Germline values: CDR1 DFQATT, CDR2 SNEGSKA (reference sequence). This CDR3 is built from 10 residues. Trimming cost V 6 bases and J 4 bases, with 6 bases left between them. The CDR3 sequence is CSATTETQYF. The DNA for the CDR3 is TGCAGTGCCACAACAGAGACCCAGTACTTC.

As for this clonotype: Compared with germline, one end of the junction differs, possibly owing to a read error. This sequence joins TRBV5-4 and TRBJ1-1, with unresolved D. Germline V CDR1 and CDR2: SGHNT, YYREEE (reference sequence). The CDR3 has 11 amino acids. CDR3 sequence reads: CASSLNIEAFF. DNA of the CDR3: TGTGCCAGCAGCCTGAACATTGAAGCTTTCTTT. Drawing the rest from reference TRBV5-4 and TRBJ1-1, the complete variable domain is ETGVTQSPTHLIKTRGQQVTLRCSSQSGHNTVSWYQQALGQGPQFIFQYYREEENGRGNFPPRFSGLQFPNYSSELNVNALELDDSALYLCASSLNIEAFFGQGTRLTVV.

At least ten counts were recorded for this clonotype. The genes are TRBV20-1 and TRBJ2-7; D is ambiguous. CDR1 is DFQATT and CDR2 is SNEGSKA in the germline V gene (reference sequence). The CDR3 extends over 11 amino acids. Trimming removed 0 bases at V and 3 bases at J, with 3 bases between. The CDR3 DNA reads TGCAGTGCTAGAGAGGACTACGAGCAGTACTTC. As protein: CSAREDYEQYF.

In the case of this clonotype: A single base separates this from a much larger clone, so it may be a read error. The chain uses TRBV9 and TRBJ1-5; 9 bases are shared with TRBD1. Trimming at V came to 7 bases and at J to 1 base, leaving 3 bases not matched to a gene. Germline V gene sequence: CDR1 SGDLS, CDR2 YYNGEE. The CDR3 runs to 14 residues. CDR3 DNA: TGTGCCAGCGGCGGGACAGGGAGCAATCAGCCCCAGCATTTT. Its protein is CASGGTGSNQPQHF.

As to this clonotype: A much larger clone differs from this one at a single base, so this may be a read error. The V call is TRBV30, the J call TRBJ1-2; D is unclear. Per germline, CDR1 GTSNPN and CDR2 SVGIG (reference sequence). The CDR3 length is 16 residues. V lost 5 bases to trimming and J lost 4 bases, with 23 bases between them. CDR3 amino acids: CAWSHMRYRKTYGYTF. The CDR3 bases are TGTGCCTGGTCTCACATGCGTTATAGAAAGACCTATGGCTACACCTTC.

This clonotype occurred many times. The gene calls are TRBV7-2 and TRBJ2-2, with D perhaps matching TRBD2 (6 bases). The germline V gene has CDR1 SGHTA and CDR2 FQGNSA. Trimming left V 0 bases short and J 9 bases short, with 17 bases between. This CDR3 is built from 16 residues. The chain's CDR3 is CASSLAPGLPVRELFF. As DNA, the CDR3 is TGTGCCAGCAGCTTAGCCCCGGGACTCCCAGTTCGGGAGCTGTTTTTT.

This clonotype was picked up many times. The chain couples TRBV6-6 to TRBJ1-1; D ambiguous. Germline V gene sequence: CDR1 MNHNY, CDR2 SVGAGI (reference sequence). There are 14 residues in the CDR3. The V end lost 7 bases, the J end lost 4 bases, and 16 bases lay between the germline ends. The CDR3 loop is CASIVFGVGTEAFF. The CDR3 nucleotides read TGTGCCAGCATCGTCTTTGGTGTGGGCACTGAAGCTTTCTTT.

This clonotype was observed at least ten times. V gene TRBV11-1 combines with J gene TRBJ1-5; unclear D gene. This CDR3 contains 13 residues. Trimming pared 5 bases from V and 3 bases from J, leaving 8 bases between. Per germline, CDR1 SGHAT and CDR2 FQDESV (reference sequence). This CDR3 is CASSQHYNQPQHF. The DNA for the CDR3 is TGTGCCAGCAGCCAACATTACAATCAGCCCCAGCATTTT.

This clonotype was seen repeatedly, ten times or more. V usage is TRBV28 and J usage is TRBJ1-1; no firm D call. The CDR3 runs to 13 residues. With 10 bases removed from V and 5 bases from J, the gap between germline ends came to 17 bases. CDR1 and CDR2 from the germline V gene are MDHEN and SYDVKM. The CDR3 region has the DNA TGTGCCACTCAGACACCAGGTGGAACTGAAGCTTTCTTT. Translating gives CATQTPGGTEAFF.

This clonotype was recorded many times. The chain links TRBV6-5 to TRBJ2-7; D unclear. Germline CDR1 is MNHEY and CDR2 is SVGAGI. Trimming cost V 5 bases and J 0 bases, with 11 bases left between them. This CDR3 comprises 14 residues. CDR3 region: CASSELWSSYEQYF. In DNA form, the CDR3 reads TGTGCCAGCAGTGAGCTTTGGAGCTCCTACGAGCAGTACTTC.